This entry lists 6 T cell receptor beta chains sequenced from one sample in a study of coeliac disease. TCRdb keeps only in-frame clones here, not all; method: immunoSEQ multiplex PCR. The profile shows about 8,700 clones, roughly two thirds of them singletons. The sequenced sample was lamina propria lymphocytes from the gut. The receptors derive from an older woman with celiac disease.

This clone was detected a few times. In DNA, the CDR3 is TGTGCCAGTCAGTCCCGTTATAGCAATCAGCCCCAGCATTTT. Encoded protein: CASQSRYSNQPQHF. The chain carries TRBV19 and TRBJ1-5; D is uncertain. The CDR3 runs 14 residues. Germline CDR1 LNHDA, CDR2 SQIVND (reference sequence). V was trimmed by 8 bases and J by 0 bases, leaving 11 bases between them.

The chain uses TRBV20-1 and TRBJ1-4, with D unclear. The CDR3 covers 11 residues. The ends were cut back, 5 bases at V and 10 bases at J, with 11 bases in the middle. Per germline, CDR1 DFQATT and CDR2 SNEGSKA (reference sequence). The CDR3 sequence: CSASDGGKLFF. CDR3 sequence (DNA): TGCAGTGCTTCCGACGGAGGAAAACTGTTTTTT.

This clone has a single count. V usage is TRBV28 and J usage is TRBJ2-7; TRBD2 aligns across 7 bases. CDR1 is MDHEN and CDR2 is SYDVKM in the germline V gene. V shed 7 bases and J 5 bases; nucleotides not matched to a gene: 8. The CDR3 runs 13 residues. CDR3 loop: CASKPTSVNEQYF. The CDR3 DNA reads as TGTGCCAGCAAACCTACTAGCGTTAACGAGCAGTACTTC.

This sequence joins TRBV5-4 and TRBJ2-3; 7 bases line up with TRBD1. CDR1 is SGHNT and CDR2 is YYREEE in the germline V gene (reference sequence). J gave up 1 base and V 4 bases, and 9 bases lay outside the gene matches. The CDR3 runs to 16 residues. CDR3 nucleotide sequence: TGTGCCAGCAGCCCTCCAGGGGGTCCCGGCACAGATACGCAGTATTTT. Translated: CASSPPGGPGTDTQYF.

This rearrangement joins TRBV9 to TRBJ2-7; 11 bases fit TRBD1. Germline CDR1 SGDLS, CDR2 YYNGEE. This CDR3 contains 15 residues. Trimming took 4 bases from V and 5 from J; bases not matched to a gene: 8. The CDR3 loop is CASSTPGTGGDEQYF. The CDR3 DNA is TGTGCCAGCAGCACCCCCGGGACAGGGGGAGACGAGCAGTACTTC.

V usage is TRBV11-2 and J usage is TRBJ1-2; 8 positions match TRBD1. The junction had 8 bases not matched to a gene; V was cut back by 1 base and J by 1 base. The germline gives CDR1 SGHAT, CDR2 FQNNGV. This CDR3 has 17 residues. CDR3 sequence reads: CASSLGGTGVDNYGYTF. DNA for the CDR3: TGTGCCAGCAGCTTAGGAGGGACAGGCGTAGATAACTATGGCTACACCTTC.